This TCR beta chain appears in the sequencing data of a study of technical replicates of blood from a few donors. Clones were read by immunoSEQ multiplex PCR, and TCRdb kept only the in-frame ones, dropping some. The table records approximately 81,000 clones, almost 96% of them present only once. This receptor was identified in a human donor in good health. Input material: T cells isolated from PBMCs.

The CDR3 DNA sequence: TGTGCCAGCAGCTTGACAAGGGGGAACACTGAAGCTTTCTTT. Protein: CASSLTRGNTEAFF. The chain has TRBV11-2 and TRBJ1-1; D may be TRBD1 (5 bases). CDR1 and CDR2 from the germline V gene are SGHAT and FQNNGV. This CDR3 is 14 amino acids long. With 3 bases removed from V and 1 base from J, the gap between germline ends came to 9 bases. Complete variable domain (other parts from reference TRBV11-2 and TRBJ1-1): EAGVAQSPRYKIIEKRQSVAFWCNPISGHATLYWYQQILGQGPKLLIQFQNNGVVDDSQLPKDRFSAERLKGVDSTLKIQPAKLEDSAVYLCASSLTRGNTEAFFGQGTRLTVV.